A single sample is the source of the 16 T cell receptor beta chains below, sequenced in a study of blood T cell repertoires in COVID-19. Sequencing was performed with immunoSEQ multiplex PCR; in TCRdb, only in-frame clones are kept and a portion is missing. Of fewer than 95,000 clones listed, about two thirds are singletons. The material sequenced was peripheral blood. These TCRs come from a woman over 75 with acute or convalescent COVID-19.

This rearrangement joins TRBV9 to TRBJ1-5; D not certain. This CDR3 has 13 amino acids. Germline V CDR1 and CDR2: SGDLS, YYNGEE. V lost 2 bases, J lost 7 bases, and 10 bases lay in between. The CDR3 sequence: CASSVDAGQPQHF. CDR3 DNA sequence: TGTGCCAGCAGCGTGGACGCGGGACAGCCCCAGCATTTT. The variable domain in full, with the rest retrieved from reference TRBV9 and TRBJ1-5, is DSGVTQTPKHLITATGQRVTLRCSPRSGDLSVYWYQQSLDQGLQFLIQYYNGEERAKGNILERFSAQQFPDLHSELNLSSLELGDSALYFCASSVDAGQPQHFGDGTRLSIL.

This sequence joins TRBV7-6 and TRBJ1-5, with D maybe TRBD1 (5 bases). V lost 1 base, J lost 0 bases, and 7 bases lay in between. This CDR3 spans 15 amino acids. Germline CDR1 reads SGHVS; CDR2 reads FNYEAQ. CDR3 coding DNA: TGTGCCAGCAGCTTAGGACAGTATAGCAATCAGCCCCAGCATTTT. Its translation: CASSLGQYSNQPQHF.

Within the sample, this clone is medium-sized (0.01 to 0.1%). The chain combines TRBV7-2 with TRBJ2-4; maybe TRBD1 (6 bases). Germline lookup yields CDR1 SGHTA and CDR2 FQGNSA. Trimming cost V 5 bases and J 0 bases, with 8 bases left between them. CDR3 size: 14 residues. CDR3 nucleotide sequence: TGTGCCAGCAGCGGACAGTTAGCCAAAAACATTCAGTACTTC. Translating it yields CASSGQLAKNIQYF.

This clone was seen a single time. The chain is built from TRBV5-4 and TRBJ1-6; the D gene is possibly TRBD1 (5 bases). The CDR3 loop spans 14 amino acids. Germline V gene sequence: CDR1 SGHNT, CDR2 YYREEE (reference sequence). The V and J ends lost 4 bases and 8 bases respectively, with 13 bases between them. This chain's CDR3 is CASSAWGGDSPLHF. The CDR3 region has the DNA TGTGCCAGCAGCGCCTGGGGAGGGGATTCACCCCTCCACTTT.

This sequence joins TRBV27 and TRBJ1-5; D gene unclear. V dropped 4 bases and J dropped 1 base, with 8 bases sitting between them. CDR1 is MNHEY, CDR2 SMNVEV, per germline (reference sequence). CDR3 length: 14 residues. The CDR3: CASSSGVSNQPQHF. CDR3 sequence (DNA): TGTGCCAGCAGTTCGGGTGTGAGCAATCAGCCCCAGCATTTT.

The CDR3 nucleotides are TGTGCCAGCAGTTTAGCAAGGGGGTCATATGAAGCCTACGAGCAGTACTTC. Its translation: CASSLARGSYEAYEQYF. J is TRBJ2-7 and V is TRBV28; tentative D call: TRBD1 (6 bases). Germline CDR1 and CDR2: MDHEN and SYDVKM. The CDR3 is 17 residues long. Trimming took 2 bases from V and 2 from J, leaving 19 bases between them.

This sequence joins TRBV2 and TRBJ2-7, with a possible D match to TRBD2 (5 bases). Per the germline V gene, CDR1 is SNHLY and CDR2 is FYNNEI. The CDR3 sequence is 14 residues long. The V end lost 2 bases, the J end lost 0 bases, and 8 bases lay between the germline ends. The CDR3 nucleotides read TGTGCCAGCAGTGAACGAAGCGGCTCCTACGAGCAGTACTTC. Translated: CASSERSGSYEQYF.

V gene TRBV9 combines with J gene TRBJ1-1; D gene uncertain. V lost 4 bases and J lost 1, with 14 bases in between. This CDR3 has 15 residues. CDR1 is SGDLS, CDR2 YYNGEE, per germline. CDR3 bases: TGTGCCAGCAGCAAGAGGGCGGGCTCGAACACTGAAGCTTTCTTT. It specifies CASSKRAGSNTEAFF.

V and J are TRBV19 and TRBJ2-7, with TRBD1 identical over 10 bases. V lost 5 bases to trimming and J lost 4 bases; unmatched junction nucleotides: 5. CDR1 is LNHDA, CDR2 SQIVND, per germline (reference sequence). This CDR3 is 14 amino acids long. CDR3 DNA: TGTGCCAGTAGTCCCGGGGACAGGGGATACGAGCAGTACTTC. This encodes CASSPGDRGYEQYF.

In this sample, this clone turned up once. V is TRBV6-6 and J is TRBJ1-2, with TRBD1 matching 7 bases. The CDR3 loop spans 13 amino acids. Germline-derived CDR1 and CDR2 are MNHNY and SVGAGI (reference sequence). With V trimmed by 6 bases and J by 3 bases, 4 bases remained unmatched. Written as DNA, the CDR3 is TGTGCCAGCAGCCCTACAGGGGACTATGGCTACACCTTC. It yields the protein CASSPTGDYGYTF.

The rearrangement uses TRBV19 and TRBJ1-5; D might be TRBD1 (5 bases). The CDR3 loop spans 15 amino acids. Germline-derived CDR1 and CDR2 are LNHDA and SQIVND (reference sequence). The V and J ends lost 6 bases and 3 bases respectively, with 15 bases between them. The CDR3 loop reads CASRSLDSYNQPQHF. The CDR3 DNA follows: TGTGCCAGTAGGTCTCTAGACAGTTACAATCAGCCCCAGCATTTT.

The chain uses TRBV19 and TRBJ1-3; TRBD1 matches 7 bases. CDR3 length: 16 residues. Per germline, CDR1 LNHDA and CDR2 SQIVND (reference sequence). J lost 2 bases, V lost 5 bases, and 9 bases had no gene match. This CDR3 reads CASSFPDREAGNTIYF. CDR3 DNA sequence: TGTGCCAGTAGTTTTCCCGACAGGGAGGCTGGAAACACCATATATTTT. Variable domain in full (rest from reference TRBV19 and TRBJ1-3): DGGITQSPKYLFRKEGQNVTLSCEQNLNHDAMYWYRQDPGQGLRLIYYSQIVNDFQKGDIAEGYSVSREKKESFPLTVTSAQKNPTAFYLCASSFPDREAGNTIYFGEGSWLTVV.

V gene TRBV1 combines with J gene TRBJ2-7; no check of the table's D call, TRBD2, against the DNA was made. TRBV1 has pseudogene status. The CDR3 runs 16 residues. The CDR3 spells CTSSQRTWAGSYEQYF. Written as DNA, the CDR3 is TGCACCAGCAGCCAACGGACATGGGCGGGATCCTACGAGCAGTACTTC.

V gene TRBV7-9 combines with J gene TRBJ2-7; D is perhaps TRBD2 (5 bases). V was pared by 6 bases and J by 6 bases, with 15 bases between. This CDR3 has 13 residues. Germline CDR1 reads SEHNR; CDR2 reads FQNEAQ (reference sequence). The CDR3 spells CASRSPGEPEQYF. CDR3 DNA sequence: TGTGCCAGCAGATCGCCCGGGGAGCCCGAGCAGTACTTC.

V usage is TRBV4-2 and J usage is TRBJ2-3; no reliable D call. Germline values: CDR1 LGHNA, CDR2 YNFKEQ. Between the trimmed V and J ends, which lost 4 bases and 0 bases, there was a span of 17 bases. The CDR3 is 17 residues long. The CDR3 nucleotides read TGTGCCAGCAGCCTTGATTGGAGTGTAAAAAGCACAGATACGCAGTATTTT. It yields the protein CASSLDWSVKSTDTQYF.

The rearrangement joins TRBV4-3 to TRBJ1-1, with 8 bases fitting TRBD1. Germline CDR1 LGHNA, CDR2 YSLEER. V was clipped by 4 bases and J by 5 bases; unmatched bases: 9. CDR3 length: 15 amino acids. In DNA form, the CDR3 reads TGCGCCAGCAGCCTATCGGACAGGGTATGGACTGAAGCTTTCTTT. Encoded protein: CASSLSDRVWTEAFF.